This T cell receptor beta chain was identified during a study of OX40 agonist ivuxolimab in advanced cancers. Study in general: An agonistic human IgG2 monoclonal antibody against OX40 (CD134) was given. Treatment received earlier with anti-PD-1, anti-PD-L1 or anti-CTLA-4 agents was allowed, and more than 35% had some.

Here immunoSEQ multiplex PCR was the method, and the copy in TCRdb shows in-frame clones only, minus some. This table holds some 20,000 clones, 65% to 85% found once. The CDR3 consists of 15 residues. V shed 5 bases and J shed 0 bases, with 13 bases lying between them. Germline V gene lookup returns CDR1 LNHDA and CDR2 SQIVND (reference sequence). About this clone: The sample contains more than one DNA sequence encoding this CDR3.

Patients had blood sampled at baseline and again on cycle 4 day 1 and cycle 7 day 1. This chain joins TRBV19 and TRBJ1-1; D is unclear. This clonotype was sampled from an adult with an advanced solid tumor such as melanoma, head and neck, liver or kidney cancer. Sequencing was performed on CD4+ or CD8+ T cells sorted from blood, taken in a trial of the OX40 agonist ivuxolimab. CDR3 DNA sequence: TGTGCCAGTAGTCCCATCGAGGGTATGAACACTGAAGCTTTCTTT. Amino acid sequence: CASSPIEGMNTEAFF.